Following are 27 T cell receptor beta chains from one sample sequenced in a study of blood T cell repertoires in COVID-19. Method: immunoSEQ multiplex PCR; TCRdb's copy keeps in-frame clones and lacks some. The sample contains about 250,000 clones, approximately 90% of which appear only once. What was sequenced was peripheral blood. The receptors come from a man between 18 and 35 years old with active or convalescent COVID-19.

This sequence joins TRBV10-3 and TRBJ1-1; possible D gene TRBD1, 5 bases. This CDR3 spans 12 amino acids. Per the germline V gene, CDR1 is ENHRY and CDR2 is SYGVKD. V gave up 5 bases and J gave up 5 bases, with 9 bases separating them. CDR3 nucleotides: TGTGCCATCAGTCAGGGAGGGACTGAAGCTTTCTTT. Encoded protein: CAISQGGTEAFF.

CDR3 sequence reads: CASSSLRTGRHSGNTIYF. For the CDR3, the DNA is TGTGCCAGCAGCTCCTTAAGGACAGGTCGTCACTCTGGAAACACCATATATTTT. The chain uses TRBV7-8 and TRBJ1-3, with 7 nucleotides matching TRBD1. The germline V gene encodes CDR1 SGHVS and CDR2 FQNEAQ. This CDR3 has 18 amino acids. Trimming removed 4 bases from V and 0 bases from J; junction bases left unmatched: 12.

The rearrangement uses TRBV4-1 and TRBJ1-1; the match to TRBD1 covers 7 bases. Germline V gene sequence: CDR1 MGHRA, CDR2 YSYEKL. The CDR3 has 17 residues. With 0 bases clipped from V and 11 bases from J, the junction kept 18 bases outside the gene matches. This chain's CDR3 is CASSQDPSSTGMMRAFF. The CDR3 DNA reads as TGCGCCAGCAGCCAAGATCCCAGTTCGACAGGGATGATGAGGGCTTTCTTT.

V is TRBV24-1 and J is TRBJ1-2; D gene ambiguous. This CDR3 has 14 residues. V was pared by 0 bases and J by 1 base, with 5 bases between. Germline CDR1 reads KGHDR; CDR2 reads SFDVKD. CDR3 sequence reads: CATSDLDNNYGYTF. CDR3 nucleotides: TGTGCCACCAGTGATTTGGACAATAACTATGGCTACACCTTC.

V gene TRBV30 combines with J gene TRBJ1-6, with 7 bases identical to TRBD1. CDR1 is GTSNPN, CDR2 SVGIG, per germline (reference sequence). Trimming cost V 2 bases and J 3 bases; bases outside gene matches: 13. There are 18 residues in the CDR3. CDR3: CAWSLGLGDRVYNSPLHF. The CDR3 DNA is TGTGCCTGGAGTTTGGGTTTGGGGGACAGAGTCTATAATTCACCCCTCCACTTT.

This clone came up many times. The rearrangement uses TRBV7-9 and TRBJ2-7; the D gene is possibly TRBD1 (6 bases). V lost 5 bases and J lost 5, with 16 bases in between. CDR1 is SEHNR and CDR2 is FQNEAQ in the germline V gene (reference sequence). The CDR3 spans 14 residues. The CDR3 spells CASSGVGALDEQYF. The DNA for the CDR3 is TGTGCCAGCAGCGGAGTGGGGGCCCTCGACGAGCAGTACTTC.

This chain uses TRBV18 with TRBJ1-1, with 9 bases fitting TRBD1. Trimming at V came to 6 bases and at J to 4 bases, leaving 9 bases not matched to a gene. The CDR3 runs 15 residues. The germline gives CDR1 KGHSH, CDR2 LQKENI. As DNA, the CDR3 is TGTGCCAGCTCCACGGACAGGGGCCTGGGCACTGAAGCTTTCTTT. Translation: CASSTDRGLGTEAFF.

The rearrangement uses TRBV11-2 and TRBJ2-6; a weak D match, TRBD1 (5 bases). CDR1 SGHAT and CDR2 FQNNGV come from the germline V gene. CDR3 length equals 17 residues. V was pared by 1 base and J by 4 bases, with 14 bases between. CDR3 nucleotides: TGTGCCAGCAGCTTAGGGCGCCCAGGGTCCGGGGCCAACGTCCTGACTTTC. Its translation is CASSLGRPGSGANVLTF. Variable domain in full (rest from reference TRBV11-2 and TRBJ2-6): EAGVAQSPRYKIIEKRQSVAFWCNPISGHATLYWYQQILGQGPKLLIQFQNNGVVDDSQLPKDRFSAERLKGVDSTLKIQPAKLEDSAVYLCASSLGRPGSGANVLTFGAGSRLTVL.

The chain joins TRBV6-6 to TRBJ1-5; 7 bases fit TRBD1. The CDR3 runs 15 residues. J lost 1 base, V lost 5 bases, and 5 bases had no gene match. Germline-derived CDR1 and CDR2 are MNHNY and SVGAGI (reference sequence). In DNA, the CDR3 is TGTGCCAGCAGTCAAACAGGGGCGAGCAATCAGCCCCAGCATTTT. Translation gives CASSQTGASNQPQHF.

This chain joins TRBV25-1 and TRBJ2-5; D might be TRBD1 (6 bases). CDR3 length: 14 residues. CDR1 MGHDK and CDR2 SYGVNS come from the germline V gene. V lost 5 bases and J 4 bases, leaving 14 bases between the germline ends. The CDR3: CASSLQQGGETQYF. The DNA of the CDR3 is TGTGCCAGCAGTCTCCAACAGGGTGGAGAGACCCAGTACTTC.

This chain links TRBV18 with TRBJ2-7, with 7 bases identical to TRBD1. CDR3 size: 15 residues. After removal of 3 bases from V and 4 bases from J, the junction contained 9 bases not matched to a gene. Germline loops: CDR1 KGHSH, CDR2 LQKENI. This CDR3 reads CASSPWGQRDYEQYF. The DNA for the CDR3 is TGTGCCAGCTCACCTTGGGGACAGCGAGATTACGAGCAGTACTTC.

This clone was seen just once. CDR3 sequence reads: CSVVVSEAFF. In DNA, the CDR3 is TGCAGCGTTGTGGTAAGCGAAGCTTTCTTT. V and J are TRBV29-1 and TRBJ1-1; D remains ambiguous. This CDR3 is built from 10 residues. Germline V gives CDR1 SQVTM, CDR2 ANQGSEA. V lost 4 bases, J lost 8 bases, and 8 bases lay in between.

This clone was seen only a few times. The chain combines TRBV5-1 with TRBJ1-2; 11 bases are shared with TRBD1. Germline values: CDR1 SGHRS, CDR2 YFSETQ. Trimming cost V 3 bases and J 5 bases; bases outside gene matches: 3. The CDR3 consists of 14 residues. The CDR3 sequence is CASSSDRGRYGYTF. CDR3 in DNA: TGCGCCAGCAGCTCGGACAGGGGGCGTTATGGCTACACCTTC. Full variable domain (remainder filled in from reference TRBV5-1 and TRBJ1-2): KAGVTQTPRYLIKTRGQQVTLSCSPISGHRSVSWYQQTPGQGLQFLFEYFSETQRNKGNFPGRFSGRQFSNSRSEMNVSTLELGDSALYLCASSSDRGRYGYTFGSGTRLTVV.

The V and J genes are TRBV7-2 and TRBJ2-4, with 12 bases aligning to TRBD1. V shed 3 bases and J 0 bases; nucleotides not matched to a gene: 6. Germline loops: CDR1 SGHTA, CDR2 FQGNSA. The CDR3 sequence is 18 residues long. Here the CDR3 reads CASSFGTGGAGAKNIQYF. The CDR3 coding sequence is TGTGCCAGCAGCTTCGGGACAGGGGGCGCGGGAGCCAAAAACATTCAGTACTTC.

The chain recombines TRBV6-5 with TRBJ1-5; unclear D gene. Trimming pared 11 bases from V and 4 bases from J, leaving 21 bases between. This CDR3 comprises 15 residues. Germline V CDR1 and CDR2: MNHEY, SVGAGI. The CDR3 region is CASSLENFQNQPQHF. Written as DNA, the CDR3 is TGTGCCTCTTCACTGGAGAACTTCCAAAATCAGCCCCAGCATTTT.

The chain links TRBV10-1 to TRBJ1-1, with D tentatively TRBD1 (6 bases). Deletions cut 2 bases from V and 9 bases from J, with 10 bases between. The V gene's germline CDR1 is WNHNN and CDR2 SYGVQD (reference sequence). This CDR3 region has 12 residues. The DNA for the CDR3 is TGCGCCAGCAGTGAGAACCAGGGGAAAGCTTTCTTT. Translation gives CASSENQGKAFF.

The CDR3 is CASSIQGVPGNTIYF. The CDR3 DNA follows: TGCGCCAGCAGCATACAGGGGGTGCCTGGAAACACCATATATTTT. The chain joins TRBV5-1 to TRBJ1-3; 8 nucleotides match TRBD1. J lost 2 bases, V lost 4 bases, and 5 bases had no gene match. This CDR3 spans 15 amino acids. Germline values: CDR1 SGHRS, CDR2 YFSETQ. The complete variable domain, with remaining parts taken from reference TRBV5-1 and TRBJ1-3, reads KAGVTQTPRYLIKTRGQQVTLSCSPISGHRSVSWYQQTPGQGLQFLFEYFSETQRNKGNFPGRFSGRQFSNSRSEMNVSTLELGDSALYLCASSIQGVPGNTIYFGEGSWLTVV.

This rearrangement joins TRBV27 to TRBJ1-4, with TRBD1 identical over 7 bases. J was trimmed by 6 bases and V by 6 bases; bases with no gene match: 10. CDR1 MNHEY and CDR2 SMNVEV come from the germline V gene (reference sequence). The CDR3 covers 15 residues. The DNA of the CDR3 is TGTGCCAGCAGGAAGAACAGGGGAACGGATGAAAAACTGTTTTTT. This gives the protein CASRKNRGTDEKLFF.

V and J are TRBV23-1 and TRBJ1-5, with 9 bases aligning to TRBD1. TRBV23-1 is flagged as an ORF with uncertain function. The ends lost 5 bases at V and 3 bases at J; junction bases unmatched: 5. The CDR3 contains 15 residues. This CDR3 reads CASSGQGRDNQPQHF. CDR3 nucleotide sequence: TGCGCCAGCAGTGGACAGGGGAGGGACAATCAGCCCCAGCATTTT.

The V and J genes are TRBV6-2 or TRBV6-3 and TRBJ2-3; 8 bases agree with TRBD2. The CDR3 spans 16 residues. After removal of 6 bases from V and 5 bases from J, the junction contained 13 bases not matched to a gene. Germline V CDR1 and CDR2: MNHEY, SVGEGT. The CDR3 nucleotides are TGTGCCAGCAGCTATCCCGGACTAGCCGGCGGAGATACGCAGTATTTT. Translated: CASSYPGLAGGDTQYF.

CDR3 DNA sequence: TGTGCCAGCAGCTTAGTGAGAGGGACAGGGGGCAGGTATGAGCAGTTCTTC. It specifies CASSLVRGTGGRYEQFF. V is TRBV7-9 and J is TRBJ2-1; TRBD1 aligns across 12 bases. With V trimmed by 1 base and J by 8 bases, 9 bases remained unmatched. The CDR3 is 17 residues long. CDR1 and CDR2 from the germline V gene are SEHNR and FQNEAQ (reference sequence). The complete variable domain, with remaining parts taken from reference TRBV7-9 and TRBJ2-1, reads DTGVSQNPRHKITKRGQNVTFRCDPISEHNRLYWYRQTLGQGPEFLTYFQNEAQLEKSRLLSDRFSAERPKGSFSTLEIQRTEQGDSAMYLCASSLVRGTGGRYEQFFGPGTRLTVL.

The J gene is TRBJ2-7, the V gene TRBV6-6; 7 bases match TRBD2. Germline V gives CDR1 MNHNY, CDR2 SVGAGI (reference sequence). The CDR3 runs to 15 residues. With V trimmed by 9 bases and J by 10 bases, 21 bases remained unmatched. DNA of the CDR3: TGTGCCAGTACCCAGACCCGGGACTATGATTCTTCCCAGTACTTC. Amino acids: CASTQTRDYDSSQYF.

CDR3 in amino acids: CASSFLGSGETQYF. CDR3 sequence (DNA): TGCGCCAGCAGCTTTTTAGGATCGGGTGAGACCCAGTACTTC. The chain joins TRBV5-1 to TRBJ2-5; no reliable D call. Germline V gene lookup returns CDR1 SGHRS and CDR2 YFSETQ. The V end lost 2 bases, the J end lost 5 bases, and 13 bases lay between the germline ends. The CDR3 loop spans 14 amino acids.

The gene calls are TRBV19 and TRBJ2-3, with TRBD2 matching 11 bases. J gave up 3 bases and V 5 bases, and 4 bases lay outside the gene matches. The CDR3 covers 15 residues. The germline gives CDR1 LNHDA, CDR2 SQIVND (reference sequence). The CDR3 DNA follows: TGTGCCAGTAGTTTAGCGGGGGGGCTGACAGATACGCAGTATTTT. Protein: CASSLAGGLTDTQYF. The entire variable domain, with the rest obtained from reference TRBV19 and TRBJ2-3, is as follows: DGGITQSPKYLFRKEGQNVTLSCEQNLNHDAMYWYRQDPGQGLRLIYYSQIVNDFQKGDIAEGYSVSREKKESFPLTVTSAQKNPTAFYLCASSLAGGLTDTQYFGPGTRLTVL.

Written as DNA, the CDR3 is TGTGCCAGCAGTGACTTTTATAGCTCCGGGGAGCTGTTTTTT. Translation gives CASSDFYSSGELFF. The V and J genes are TRBV6-4 and TRBJ2-2; the D is unclear. CDR1 MRHNA and CDR2 SNTAGT come from the germline V gene. Deletions cut 1 base from V and 6 bases from J, with 9 bases between. The CDR3 spans 14 residues.

This chain joins TRBV2 and TRBJ1-4; 8 bases align to TRBD1. The J segment lost 8 bases and the V segment lost 1 base, leaving 6 bases of the junction unmatched. The CDR3 contains 15 residues. Looked up from germline, CDR1 is SNHLY and CDR2 is FYNNEI. The CDR3 reads CASSEEGTGREKLFF. CDR3 in DNA: TGTGCCAGCAGTGAAGAGGGGACAGGACGCGAAAAACTGTTTTTT.

The V gene is TRBV19, the J gene TRBJ2-7; TRBD1 aligns across 11 bases. Per the germline V gene, CDR1 is LNHDA and CDR2 is SQIVND (reference sequence). CDR3 length: 15 amino acids. Trimming cost V 5 bases and J 5 bases; bases outside gene matches: 8. The CDR3 here is CASSPRDRGNNEQYF. As DNA, the CDR3 is TGTGCCAGTAGTCCGCGGGACAGGGGGAATAACGAGCAGTACTTC.